These 25 T cell receptor beta chains were sequenced from one sample in a study of cytomegalovirus exposure and HLA in healthy donors (dated by TCRdb to about 2017). The library was produced with the immunoSEQ multiplex PCR assay. For the multiplex PCR, a mixture combining 60 forward primers for TCR Vbeta segments and 13 reverse primers for TCR Jbeta segments was used. This immuneACCESS table, as held by TCRdb, lists in-frame sequences with V and J called but not all clones. Of the missing ones, under half trace to an unresolved V gene in checked studies; the others have no known cause. The sample yields roughly 100,000 clones; more than 65% were counted once. The ten most abundant clones make up about a tenth of the sample. Material: PBMCs. All receptors derive from a young woman in good health and CMV-seropositive.

The chain recombines TRBV2 with TRBJ2-7, with unresolved D. The germline V and J ends were trimmed by 6 bases and 7 bases, with 7 bases remaining between them. Germline V gene lookup returns CDR1 SNHLY and CDR2 FYNNEI. The CDR3 covers 10 residues. The CDR3 DNA sequence: TGTGCCAGCAGCTTCTCGGAGCAGTACTTC. It specifies CASSFSEQYF.

The chain combines TRBV7-9 with TRBJ2-7, with D possibly TRBD1 on 5 matching bases. This CDR3 has 15 amino acids. V shed 1 base and J shed 5 bases, with 15 bases lying between them. Per the germline V gene, CDR1 is SEHNR and CDR2 is FQNEAQ (reference sequence). CDR3 DNA sequence: TGTGCCAGCAGCTTAGGTGGATTGACAGTTGACGAGCAGTACTTC. The encoded protein is CASSLGGLTVDEQYF.

This clone was detected a few times. This chain links TRBV25-1 with TRBJ2-1, with D perhaps matching TRBD1 (6 bases). The germline V and J ends were trimmed by 4 bases and 7 bases, with 20 bases remaining between them. The CDR3 sequence is 16 residues long. The V gene's germline CDR1 is MGHDK and CDR2 SYGVNS. The CDR3 DNA reads as TGTGCCAGCAGTGGGCAGGGGAAACCTGGGGTGAATGAGCAGTTCTTC. Amino acid sequence: CASSGQGKPGVNEQFF.

The chain recombines TRBV7-9 with TRBJ1-2; 8 nucleotides match TRBD1. The CDR3 runs 15 residues. V was pared by 6 bases and J by 2 bases, with 8 bases of the junction left unmatched. Germline V gives CDR1 SEHNR, CDR2 FQNEAQ (reference sequence). In DNA form, the CDR3 reads TGTGCCAGCAGTTCCCTCGGGGACAGGAACTATGGCTACACCTTC. Its translation is CASSSLGDRNYGYTF.

This chain joins TRBV29-1 and TRBJ2-3; 7 nucleotides align to TRBD2. V was clipped by 2 bases and J by 1 base; unmatched bases: 0. CDR3 length equals 13 residues. The germline V gene encodes CDR1 SQVTM and CDR2 ANQGSEA. For the CDR3, the DNA is TGCAGCGTTGAACTAGCGGGCACAGATACGCAGTATTTT. Protein sequence: CSVELAGTDTQYF.

The rearrangement uses TRBV9 and TRBJ2-6; TRBD1 agrees at 11 bases. The ends lost 3 bases at V and 0 bases at J; junction bases unmatched: 14. This CDR3 is 21 amino acids long. Germline V gives CDR1 SGDLS, CDR2 YYNGEE. CDR3 in amino acids: CASSAGDRGYQKGSGANVLTF. The CDR3, as DNA: TGTGCCAGCAGCGCAGGGGACAGGGGGTACCAAAAGGGCTCTGGGGCCAACGTCCTGACTTTC.

The chain couples TRBV6-5 to TRBJ2-3; 7 bases match TRBD2. CDR3 length equals 15 residues. CDR1 is MNHEY and CDR2 is SVGAGI in the germline V gene. J lost 5 bases, V lost 2 bases, and 7 bases had no gene match. In DNA form, the CDR3 reads TGTGCCAGCAGTTACAAGGGAGGGCCGGGAGATACGCAGTATTTT. Protein sequence: CASSYKGGPGDTQYF.

The rearrangement joins TRBV7-8 to TRBJ2-5; possibly TRBD2 for D (5 bases). The germline V gene has CDR1 SGHVS and CDR2 FQNEAQ. This CDR3 contains 15 residues. The V end lost 4 bases, the J end lost 1 base, and 13 bases lay between the germline ends. CDR3 sequence (DNA): TGTGCCAGCAGCTCCCGGCGGGCTAGCCAAGAGACCCAGTACTTC. Its translation is CASSSRRASQETQYF.

This chain uses TRBV29-1 with TRBJ1-2; 10 nucleotides align to TRBD1. Germline V gives CDR1 SQVTM, CDR2 ANQGSEA. With V trimmed by 3 bases and J by 4 bases, 14 bases remained unmatched. The CDR3 spans 17 residues. This CDR3 reads CSVDGRDRGHKGYGYTF. CDR3 nucleotides: TGCAGCGTTGATGGCCGGGACAGGGGACACAAGGGCTATGGCTACACCTTC.

V and J are TRBV6-1 and TRBJ2-5; D may be TRBD2 (6 bases). V lost 4 bases, J lost 5 bases, and 14 bases lay in between. Germline CDR1 is MNHNS and CDR2 is SASEGT. The CDR3 extends over 14 amino acids. The CDR3: CASSVSGVRETQYF. The CDR3 coding sequence is TGTGCCAGCAGTGTTTCGGGGGTTAGGGAGACCCAGTACTTC.

The V and J genes are TRBV14 and TRBJ1-1; D unclear. Trimming removed 4 bases at V and 5 bases at J, with 14 bases between. Per germline, CDR1 SGHDN and CDR2 FVKESK. CDR3 length: 14 amino acids. CDR3 sequence (DNA): TGTGCCAGCAGCCCTCTGAGTCGGGGAACTGAAGCTTTCTTT. Its protein product is CASSPLSRGTEAFF.

CDR3 amino acids: CASSLGLAGRNEQFF. CDR3 DNA sequence: TGTGCCAGCAGCTTAGGACTAGCGGGACGTAATGAGCAGTTCTTC. J is TRBJ2-1 and V is TRBV7-2; 11 positions agree with TRBD2. This CDR3 has 15 amino acids. Germline-derived CDR1 and CDR2 are SGHTA and FQGNSA. V gave up 1 base and J gave up 7 bases; unmatched junction bases: 3.

The chain links TRBV29-1 to TRBJ1-4; 7 bases map to TRBD1. Looked up from germline, CDR1 is SQVTM and CDR2 is ANQGSEA. The V gene end was trimmed by 4 bases and the J gene end by 8 bases; junction bases not matched to a gene: 4. This CDR3 region has 12 residues. The CDR3: CSVGQGPEKLFF. The CDR3 bases are TGCAGCGTTGGACAGGGACCCGAAAAACTGTTTTTT.

This clone has only one observation. The chain links TRBV9 to TRBJ2-1; D ambiguous. This CDR3 comprises 14 residues. V dropped 4 bases and J dropped 0 bases, with 8 bases sitting between them. CDR1 is SGDLS, CDR2 YYNGEE, per germline. In DNA form, the CDR3 reads TGTGCCAGCAGCCCACGGAGCTCCTACAATGAGCAGTTCTTC. It encodes CASSPRSSYNEQFF.

The genes are TRBV30 and TRBJ1-5; D ambiguous. There are 16 residues in the CDR3. From germline, CDR1 is GTSNPN and CDR2 SVGIG (reference sequence). Trimming stripped 6 bases from V and 3 bases from J, with 21 bases between. The CDR3: CACAYGSSPVNQPQHF. In nucleotides, the CDR3 is TGTGCCTGCGCATACGGGTCATCCCCGGTCAATCAGCCCCAGCATTTT.

A few counts support this clone. This chain uses TRBV11-3 with TRBJ2-1, with D perhaps TRBD2 (6 bases). The CDR3 is made up of 14 amino acids. Looked up from germline, CDR1 is SGHNT and CDR2 is YENEEA. The V and J ends lost 0 bases and 5 bases respectively, with 8 bases between them. In DNA, the CDR3 is TGTGCCAGCAGCTTAGATGGCGGGGACAATGAGCAGTTCTTC. Encoded protein: CASSLDGGDNEQFF.

The rearrangement joins TRBV9 to TRBJ1-1; D possibly corresponds to TRBD1 (5 bases). Trimming removed 4 bases from V and 0 bases from J, with 13 bases in between. The CDR3 runs to 15 residues. Germline CDR1 is SGDLS and CDR2 is YYNGEE. The CDR3 bases are TGTGCCAGCAGCCAATCTGGGGCAATGAACACTGAAGCTTTCTTT. This encodes CASSQSGAMNTEAFF.

J is TRBJ2-7 and V is TRBV7-8; D is undetermined. The CDR3 runs 16 residues. With 5 bases removed from V and 5 bases from J, the gap between germline ends came to 22 bases. Germline lookup yields CDR1 SGHVS and CDR2 FQNEAQ. CDR3 in amino acids: CASSHGMLARLDEQYF. In DNA form, the CDR3 reads TGTGCCAGCAGCCATGGCATGCTGGCTAGACTCGACGAGCAGTACTTC.

V and J are TRBV7-9 and TRBJ2-1, with 9 bases identical to TRBD2. Germline loops: CDR1 SEHNR, CDR2 FQNEAQ (reference sequence). The CDR3 contains 19 residues. The junction had 20 bases not matched to a gene; V was cut back by 5 bases and J by 6 bases. CDR3 in amino acids: CASSLFWANLAGDGNEQFF. DNA of the CDR3: TGTGCCAGCAGCCTTTTTTGGGCCAACTTAGCGGGAGATGGCAATGAGCAGTTCTTC.

The chain has TRBV27 and TRBJ1-5, with 7 bases matching TRBD1. The CDR3 extends over 17 amino acids. From germline, CDR1 is MNHEY and CDR2 SMNVEV (reference sequence). Trimming cost V 5 bases and J 1 base; bases outside gene matches: 11. CDR3 amino acids: CASSPRTGAQSNQPQHF. In DNA, the CDR3 is TGTGCCAGCAGTCCCCGGACAGGAGCTCAAAGCAATCAGCCCCAGCATTTT.

J is TRBJ1-1 and V is TRBV14; D gene ambiguous. The germline CDR1 and CDR2 sequences are SGHDN and FVKESK. The V and J ends lost 0 bases and 3 bases respectively, with 8 bases between them. The CDR3 covers 14 residues. CDR3 coding DNA: TGTGCCAGCAGCCAAGAAGGAGGGTACACTGAAGCTTTCTTT. Translated, it gives CASSQEGGYTEAFF.

This clone came up once. V is TRBV5-6 and J is TRBJ2-7; 9 nucleotides align to TRBD2. Germline assignment: CDR1 SGHDT and CDR2 YYEEEE. J lost 9 bases, V lost 3 bases, and 7 bases had no gene match. The CDR3 consists of 13 residues. The CDR3 DNA reads TGTGCCAGCAGCTCCCAGCGGGGGGTAGGGCAGTACTTC. It specifies CASSSQRGVGQYF.

V is TRBV5-5 and J is TRBJ2-5; 11 bases align to TRBD2. With V trimmed by 1 base and J by 11 bases, 13 bases remained unmatched. The CDR3 has 16 residues. CDR1 is SGHKS, CDR2 YYEKEE, per germline (reference sequence). The CDR3 nucleotides read TGTGCCAGCAGCTTGATCCTTAGCGGGAGGGAGGGGGAGCAGTACTTC. As protein: CASSLILSGREGEQYF.

The chain uses TRBV29-1 and TRBJ2-5; D perhaps matches TRBD2 (7 bases). The CDR3 consists of 15 residues. V was trimmed by 2 bases and J by 5 bases, leaving 18 bases between them. The germline CDR1 and CDR2 sequences are SQVTM and ANQGSEA. As DNA, the CDR3 is TGCAGCGTTGAACTACTTGGGGGGGCCCGGGAGACCCAGTACTTC. This encodes CSVELLGGARETQYF.

This chain links TRBV13 with TRBJ2-5, with 14 bases matching TRBD2. CDR3 length: 15 amino acids. Germline CDR1 and CDR2: PRHDT and FYEKMQ (reference sequence). Trimming took 5 bases from V and 5 from J; bases not matched to a gene: 4. CDR3 coding DNA: TGTGCCAGCAGCGGGACTAGCGGGGGTGGCGAGACCCAGTACTTC. Protein sequence: CASSGTSGGGETQYF.